The 18 T cell receptor beta chains below come from one sample, sequenced in a study of T cells in Graves' hyperthyroidism and ophthalmopathy. RNA transcripts yielded amplified TCR beta CDR3 regions. The HTBI primer set drove a first-round RT-PCR of the TCR CDR3. TCRdb passed the multiplex PCR reads through MiXCR, listing each CDR3 protein once. The sample has 500,000 to 650,000 distinct CDR3 sequences, approximately 48% seen once. Sequencing was done on a sample of peripheral blood or thyroid tissue (not recorded which). The receptor source for this set is an adult woman with Graves' disease, either hyperthyroidism or ophthalmopathy (not recorded which).

The chain has TRBV20-1 and TRBJ1-5; a possible D gene is TRBD1 (5 bases). Germline V CDR1 and CDR2: DFQATT, SNEGSKA (reference sequence). This CDR3 spans 14 amino acids. The V end was cut by 8 bases, the J end by 2 bases, with 16 bases between. This CDR3 reads CSYSGGGGNQPQHF. CDR3 sequence (DNA): TGCAGTTACTCCGGGGGGGGTGGCAATCAGCCCCAGCATTTT.

This CDR3 is CSQGMGREYGYTF. The CDR3 DNA follows: TGCAGTCAAGGCATGGGCCGTGAGTATGGCTACACCTTC. The chain links TRBV20-1 to TRBJ1-2; D gene unclear. Germline V gene sequence: CDR1 DFQATT, CDR2 SNEGSKA (reference sequence). V shed 8 bases and J shed 5 bases, with 18 bases lying between them. The CDR3 sequence is 13 residues long.

The CDR3 here is CSAYTRDTSGGTEAFF. CDR3 nucleotides: TGCAGTGCTTATACCCGGGACACTTCCGGTGGGACTGAAGCTTTCTTT. V usage is TRBV20-1 and J usage is TRBJ1-1; the D gene is possibly TRBD1 (6 bases). CDR3 length: 16 amino acids. The ends were cut back, 5 bases at V and 5 bases at J, with 24 bases in the middle. Germline CDR1 DFQATT, CDR2 SNEGSKA (reference sequence).

The rearrangement uses TRBV5-4 and TRBJ2-3, with 10 bases identical to TRBD1. Per germline, CDR1 SGHNT and CDR2 YYREEE (reference sequence). CDR3 length: 15 residues. V lost 4 bases to trimming and J lost 4 bases; unmatched junction nucleotides: 6. CDR3 sequence (DNA): TGTGCCAGCAGCCAGACAGGGGGCGGCGCAGATACGCAGTATTTT. Residues: CASSQTGGGADTQYF.

A few counts support this clonotype. CDR3 DNA: TGTGCCAGTAGTGATAGCGGGATCCGCAATCAGCCCCAGCATTTT. Encoded protein: CASSDSGIRNQPQHF. The rearrangement joins TRBV19 to TRBJ1-5, with D hard to call. The CDR3 has 15 residues. V was cut by 5 bases and J by 2 bases, with 13 bases left in between. CDR1 and CDR2 (germline): LNHDA, SQIVND (reference sequence).

The chain uses TRBV7-9 and TRBJ2-7; D uncertain. The CDR3 is 14 amino acids. Germline V lookup: CDR1 SEHNR, CDR2 FQNEAQ (reference sequence). V lost 1 base and J 3 bases, leaving 10 bases between the germline ends. The CDR3 loop is CASSLDVTYYEQYF. The DNA for the CDR3 is TGTGCCAGCAGCTTAGATGTGACTTACTACGAGCAGTACTTC.

At least ten counts were recorded for this clonotype. The rearrangement joins TRBV2 to TRBJ2-5; TRBD2 is a possible D gene (6 bases). V was clipped by 6 bases and J by 5 bases, with 13 bases between them. This CDR3 has 13 amino acids. Looked up from germline, CDR1 is SNHLY and CDR2 is FYNNEI. The chain's CDR3 is CASSTRERETQYF. Written as DNA, the CDR3 is TGTGCCAGCAGCACGCGGGAACGGGAGACCCAGTACTTC.

This clonotype has ten or more counts. The chain employs TRBV20-1 and TRBJ1-3; TRBD1 is a possible D gene (6 bases). With 5 bases removed from V and 2 bases from J, the gap between germline ends came to 10 bases. CDR1 and CDR2 (germline): DFQATT, SNEGSKA (reference sequence). CDR3 length: 13 residues. CDR3 residues: CSAAGAPGNTIYF. For the CDR3, the DNA is TGCAGTGCTGCAGGGGCGCCTGGAAACACCATATATTTT.

This rearrangement joins TRBV4-1 to TRBJ2-7, with 11 bases matching TRBD2. Germline V gives CDR1 MGHRA, CDR2 YSYEKL. With 5 bases clipped from V and 5 bases from J, the junction kept 5 bases outside the gene matches. CDR3 size: 14 residues. The CDR3 nucleotides read TGCGCCAGCAGCTCCACTAGCGGGAGTCACGAGCAGTACTTC. Residues: CASSSTSGSHEQYF.

The table lists this clonotype with a few counts. The chain employs TRBV20-1 and TRBJ2-3; the D is unclear. Germline lookup yields CDR1 DFQATT and CDR2 SNEGSKA (reference sequence). V was clipped by 5 bases and J by 0 bases, with 6 bases between them. The CDR3 spans 12 residues. CDR3 nucleotide sequence: TGCAGTGCTCCAGCTAGCACAGATACGCAGTATTTT. Encoded protein: CSAPASTDTQYF.

V is TRBV7-3 and J is TRBJ2-7; 8 bases are shared with TRBD1. V trimming: 5 bases; J trimming: 3 bases; junction bases outside the gene matches: 9. Germline CDR1 and CDR2: SGHTA and FQGTGA. CDR3 size: 15 residues. In nucleotides, the CDR3 is TGTGCCAGCAGCGCAAACCGGGACAGGAACTACGAGCAGTACTTC. Translating it yields CASSANRDRNYEQYF. Full variable domain (remainder filled in from reference TRBV7-3 and TRBJ2-7): GAGVSQTPSNKVTEKGKYVELRCDPISGHTALYWYRQSLGQGPEFLIYFQGTGAADDSGLPNDRFFAVRPEGSVSTLKIQRTERGDSAVYLCASSANRDRNYEQYFGPGTRLTVT.

This chain uses TRBV19 with TRBJ2-6, with TRBD1 matching over 7 bases. With 7 bases clipped from V and 4 bases from J, the junction kept 7 bases outside the gene matches. This CDR3 spans 15 amino acids. The germline V gene encodes CDR1 LNHDA and CDR2 SQIVND (reference sequence). In DNA, the CDR3 is TGTGCCAGTAACAGGGGTGGCACCGGGGCCAACGTCCTGACTTTC. Translating it yields CASNRGGTGANVLTF.

The V gene is TRBV11-2, the J gene TRBJ1-2, with D possibly matching TRBD1 (6 bases). V gave up 5 bases and J gave up 4 bases, with 20 bases separating them. The V gene's germline CDR1 is SGHAT and CDR2 FQNNGV. The CDR3 loop spans 16 amino acids. This CDR3 reads CASSRPGAEMGYGYTF. CDR3 coding DNA: TGTGCCAGCAGCCGACCAGGGGCCGAGATGGGCTATGGCTACACCTTC.

The rearrangement links TRBV7-3 to TRBJ1-1; no clear D gene. V was cut by 1 base and J by 10 bases, with 16 bases left in between. Looked up from germline, CDR1 is SGHTA and CDR2 is FQGTGA. The CDR3 totals 14 residues. The CDR3 reads CASSLIRSGRGAFF. The CDR3 nucleotides read TGTGCCAGCAGCTTAATTAGGTCGGGGAGAGGAGCTTTCTTT. Looking up the rest from reference TRBV7-3 and TRBJ1-1 gives the full variable domain: GAGVSQTPSNKVTEKGKYVELRCDPISGHTALYWYRQSLGQGPEFLIYFQGTGAADDSGLPNDRFFAVRPEGSVSTLKIQRTERGDSAVYLCASSLIRSGRGAFFGQGTRLTVV.

The J gene is TRBJ2-2, the V gene TRBV10-3, with 8 bases that match TRBD2. This CDR3 contains 16 residues. V lost 2 bases, J lost 3 bases, and 5 bases stayed unmatched. Germline V gene lookup returns CDR1 ENHRY and CDR2 SYGVKD. CDR3: CAISERAGVDTGELFF. The CDR3 DNA reads TGTGCCATCAGTGAGAGAGCGGGAGTCGACACCGGGGAGCTGTTTTTT.

The genes are TRBV29-1 and TRBJ2-7, with D possibly called TRBD1 or TRBD2 (5 bases each). The germline gives CDR1 SQVTM, CDR2 ANQGSEA. CDR3 length equals 12 residues. V lost 8 bases, J lost 6 bases, and 17 bases lay in between. CDR3 protein: CSLWQGEGEQYF. The CDR3 DNA reads TGCAGCTTATGGCAGGGAGAGGGCGAGCAGTACTTC.

Concerning this clonotype: The junction does not match germline at one end; this may be a read error. The gene calls are TRBV10-2 and TRBJ1-5, with 7 nucleotides matching TRBD1. The CDR3 has 11 residues. Germline lookup yields CDR1 WSHSY and CDR2 SAAADI. DNA of the CDR3: TGTGCCAGCAGTGCCAGGGGGACCCAGCATTTT. This encodes CASSARGTQHF.

The genes are TRBV7-8 and TRBJ1-1; D is undetermined. The V end was cut by 3 bases, the J end by 2 bases, with 13 bases between. Per the germline V gene, CDR1 is SGHVS and CDR2 is FQNEAQ. The CDR3 sequence is 15 residues long. The CDR3 sequence: CASSLTKRLNTEAFF. The CDR3, as DNA: TGTGCCAGCAGCTTGACAAAACGACTCAACACTGAAGCTTTCTTT.